These 26 T cell receptor beta chains were all obtained from the same sample, sequenced in a study of blood T cell repertoires in COVID-19. TCRdb keeps only in-frame clones here, not all; method: immunoSEQ multiplex PCR. This repertoire shows about 81,000 clones, around 90% found once; its top ten account for about 7.3%. The source material was peripheral blood. These receptor sequences come from a man in his sixties or seventies with acute or convalescent COVID-19.

The V and J genes are TRBV3-1 (or the pseudogene TRBV3-2) and TRBJ2-7; 12 positions match TRBD2. J gave up 12 bases and V 4 bases, and 4 bases lay outside the gene matches. The CDR3 has 12 residues. Germline V gene data show CDR1 as LGHDT and CDR2 as YNNKEL (reference sequence). CDR3 amino acids: CASSPGLAGLYF. CDR3 DNA: TGTGCCAGCAGCCCCGGACTAGCGGGATTGTACTTC.

The chain employs TRBV6-2 or TRBV6-3 and TRBJ2-2; TRBD2 agrees at 7 bases. Germline V lookup: CDR1 MNHEY, CDR2 SVGEGT. The CDR3 spans 17 residues. Trimming at V came to 5 bases and at J to 4 bases, leaving 13 bases not matched to a gene. CDR3 region: CASSPGTRDYSTGELFF. DNA of the CDR3: TGTGCCAGCAGTCCCGGAACCCGGGACTACAGCACCGGGGAGCTGTTTTTT.

The chain links TRBV6-6 to TRBJ1-1; D unresolved. The ends were cut back, 2 bases at V and 1 base at J, with 5 bases in the middle. The V gene's germline CDR1 is MNHNY and CDR2 SVGAGI (reference sequence). CDR3 length: 13 residues. The CDR3 sequence: CASSYGQNTEAFF. The DNA for the CDR3 is TGTGCCAGCAGTTACGGGCAGAACACTGAAGCTTTCTTT.

The chain is built from TRBV4-3 and TRBJ2-3; 10 bases are shared with TRBD2. The length of the CDR3 is 17 residues. V gave up 1 base and J gave up 0 bases; unmatched junction bases: 4. Germline V gives CDR1 LGHNA, CDR2 YSLEER. The CDR3 is CASSQVAGGTSTDTQYF. The CDR3 nucleotides are TGCGCCAGCAGCCAAGTAGCGGGAGGAACGAGCACAGATACGCAGTATTTT.

The chain recombines TRBV18 with TRBJ1-1, with 8 bases aligning to TRBD1. Germline lookup yields CDR1 KGHSH and CDR2 LQKENI. V lost 3 bases to trimming and J lost 5 bases; unmatched junction nucleotides: 14. CDR3 length: 17 residues. In DNA form, the CDR3 reads TGTGCCAGCTCACCGCTGATCCCGACAGGGGTTGGTACTGAAGCTTTCTTT. Translation gives CASSPLIPTGVGTEAFF.

V and J are TRBV5-1 and TRBJ1-1; 9 bases align to TRBD1. CDR1 and CDR2 (germline): SGHRS, YFSETQ. J was trimmed by 3 bases and V by 4 bases; bases with no gene match: 1. This CDR3 region has 13 residues. CDR3 region: CASSRQGDTEAFF. For the CDR3, the DNA is TGCGCCAGCAGCCGACAGGGGGACACTGAAGCTTTCTTT.

This clone was counted once. The chain combines TRBV7-9 with TRBJ2-1; TRBD2 agrees at 8 bases. The CDR3 covers 14 residues. Trimming cost V 5 bases and J 13 bases; bases outside gene matches: 13. Per the germline V gene, CDR1 is SEHNR and CDR2 is FQNEAQ (reference sequence). CDR3 bases: TGTGCCAGCAGCCCCCCGGGGGGGACTCTCAGTCAGTTCTTC. It yields the protein CASSPPGGTLSQFF. Filled out from reference TRBV7-9 and TRBJ2-1, the complete variable domain reads DTGVSQNPRHKITKRGQNVTFRCDPISEHNRLYWYRQTLGQGPEFLTYFQNEAQLEKSRLLSDRFSAERPKGSFSTLEIQRTEQGDSAMYLCASSPPGGTLSQFFGPGTRLTVL.

This rearrangement joins TRBV2 to TRBJ1-1, with D maybe TRBD1 (5 bases). In germline, CDR1 is SNHLY, CDR2 FYNNEI. The V end lost 2 bases, the J end lost 5 bases, and 21 bases lay between the germline ends. The CDR3 is 17 amino acids. The CDR3 reads CASSESPGGAGRTEAFF. The CDR3 DNA reads TGTGCCAGCAGTGAATCCCCGGGAGGGGCAGGGCGGACTGAAGCTTTCTTT.

This rearrangement joins TRBV12-3 or TRBV12-4 to TRBJ2-3; D remains ambiguous. V was clipped by 5 bases and J by 4 bases, with 7 bases between them. The CDR3 loop spans 12 amino acids. Here the CDR3 reads CASSRTADTQYF. The CDR3 DNA follows: TGTGCCAGCAGTCGTACGGCAGATACGCAGTATTTT.

The chain is built from TRBV5-4 and TRBJ1-3; TRBD1 is a possible D gene (6 bases). V was cut by 6 bases and J by 1 base, with 11 bases left in between. The CDR3 consists of 14 residues. Germline CDR1 SGHNT, CDR2 YYREEE (reference sequence). The CDR3 region has the DNA TGTGCCAGCAAGAAAGGACAGTCTGGAAACACCATATATTTT. Protein: CASKKGQSGNTIYF.

The chain couples TRBV10-1 to TRBJ1-1; 7 bases are a match to TRBD1. Germline assignment: CDR1 WNHNN and CDR2 SYGVQD (reference sequence). The CDR3 runs to 15 residues. Unmatched junction bases numbered 8, after V lost 6 bases and J lost 1 base. The CDR3, as DNA: TGCGCCAGCAGCCGGACAGGTTTTCCGAACACTGAAGCTTTCTTT. Its translation is CASSRTGFPNTEAFF.

On this clone: The sample has other DNA sequences that encode this CDR3 too. The chain has TRBV5-1 and TRBJ1-4, with 10 bases lining up with TRBD1. V lost 0 bases to trimming and J lost 8 bases; unmatched junction nucleotides: 1. This CDR3 is built from 14 residues. The germline V gene encodes CDR1 SGHRS and CDR2 YFSETQ. The CDR3 nucleotides read TGCGCCAGCAGCTTGGGGACAGGGGGAGAAAAACTGTTTTTT. Protein sequence: CASSLGTGGEKLFF.

The gene calls are TRBV28 and TRBJ1-2; D possibly corresponds to TRBD1 (5 bases). V lost 7 bases, J lost 0 bases, and 15 bases lay in between. Per germline, CDR1 MDHEN and CDR2 SYDVKM. The CDR3 is 15 amino acids. The CDR3 loop is CASTAGPIANYGYTF. The CDR3 DNA sequence: TGTGCCAGCACCGCGGGACCGATAGCTAACTATGGCTACACCTTC.

The genes are TRBV6-1 and TRBJ1-6, with unresolved D. The V gene's germline CDR1 is MNHNS and CDR2 SASEGT. V was clipped by 3 bases and J by 9 bases, with 6 bases between them. The CDR3 has 12 amino acids. The CDR3 sequence is CASSDRTSPLHF. In DNA, the CDR3 is TGTGCCAGCAGTGACAGAACTTCACCCCTCCACTTT.

This chain uses TRBV12-3 or TRBV12-4 with TRBJ1-4, with 7 nucleotides matching TRBD1. V dropped 5 bases and J dropped 10; count of bases not matched to a gene: 7. This CDR3 comprises 13 residues. As DNA, the CDR3 is TGTGCCAGCAGTCCCACAGGGGAGGTAAAACTGTTTTTT. It is translated as CASSPTGEVKLFF.

The J gene is TRBJ2-1, the V gene TRBV28; 10 positions match TRBD2. Germline CDR1 reads MDHEN; CDR2 reads SYDVKM. The ends lost 4 bases at V and 7 bases at J; junction bases unmatched: 13. The CDR3 sequence is 17 residues long. CDR3 in amino acids: CASSSSYEREGWNEQFF. DNA for the CDR3: TGTGCCAGCAGTTCATCTTACGAGCGGGAGGGCTGGAATGAGCAGTTCTTC.

The V and J genes are TRBV28 and TRBJ2-3; 7 positions agree with TRBD1. With V trimmed by 6 bases and J by 5 bases, 17 bases remained unmatched. Germline loops: CDR1 MDHEN, CDR2 SYDVKM. The CDR3 consists of 17 residues. The CDR3 region is CASSPQIFVGGRDTQYF. CDR3 DNA sequence: TGTGCCAGCAGCCCACAGATTTTCGTAGGGGGCCGAGATACGCAGTATTTT. Combining the CDR3 with reference TRBV28 and TRBJ2-3 gives the whole variable domain DVKVTQSSRYLVKRTGEKVFLECVQDMDHENMFWYRQDPGLGLRLIYFSYDVKMKEKGDIPEGYSVSREKKERFSLILESASTNQTSMYLCASSPQIFVGGRDTQYFGPGTRLTVL.

The genes are TRBV7-9 and TRBJ2-2, with 10 bases lining up with TRBD2. The V gene end was trimmed by 1 base and the J gene end by 1 base; junction bases not matched to a gene: 0. Germline CDR1 is SEHNR and CDR2 is FQNEAQ (reference sequence). The CDR3 is made up of 16 amino acids. CDR3: CASSLGLAGNTGELFF. The CDR3 DNA reads as TGTGCCAGCAGCTTAGGACTAGCGGGGAACACCGGGGAGCTGTTTTTT.

The rearrangement uses TRBV19 and TRBJ1-1, with D perhaps matching TRBD1 (6 bases). The CDR3 spans 13 residues. Trimming left V 7 bases short and J 5 bases short, with 14 bases between. Germline CDR1 and CDR2: LNHDA and SQIVND (reference sequence). The chain's CDR3 is CASTLDRWTEAFF. The CDR3 DNA is TGTGCCAGTACCCTGGACAGATGGACTGAAGCTTTCTTT.

The chain combines TRBV9 with TRBJ1-1; the D gene is possibly TRBD1 (6 bases). This CDR3 is 13 amino acids long. The germline gives CDR1 SGDLS, CDR2 YYNGEE. Between the trimmed V and J ends, which lost 4 bases and 5 bases, there was a span of 12 bases. The CDR3: CASSPAGVTEAFF. As DNA, the CDR3 is TGTGCCAGCAGCCCCGCAGGGGTTACTGAAGCTTTCTTT.

This clone was seen once. The CDR3: CASNQQGGPGEQYF. The CDR3 coding sequence is TGTGCCAGCAACCAACAGGGGGGACCGGGCGAGCAGTACTTC. J is TRBJ2-7 and V is TRBV5-4, with TRBD1 matching over 8 bases. Unmatched junction bases numbered 11, after V lost 6 bases and J lost 6 bases. The CDR3 covers 14 residues. CDR1 and CDR2 (germline): SGHNT, YYREEE (reference sequence).

The genes are TRBV7-2 and TRBJ2-7; the match to TRBD2 covers 9 bases. The CDR3 loop spans 18 amino acids. The V and J ends lost 1 base and 7 bases, in that order; junction bases with no gene match: 17. The germline CDR1 and CDR2 sequences are SGHTA and FQGNSA. Here the CDR3 reads CASSLETRRGGIGQEQYF. CDR3 coding DNA: TGTGCCAGCAGCTTAGAAACTCGGCGGGGGGGCATAGGGCAGGAGCAGTACTTC.

The CDR3 nucleotides read TGTGCCAGTAGTATTACGGGACAGGGGAATGAAAAACTGTTTTTT. This sequence encodes CASSITGQGNEKLFF. The chain has TRBV19 and TRBJ1-4; 10 positions agree with TRBD1. With V trimmed by 3 bases and J by 5 bases, 3 bases remained unmatched. This CDR3 contains 15 residues. Per the germline V gene, CDR1 is LNHDA and CDR2 is SQIVND (reference sequence).

In nucleotides, the CDR3 is TGCGCCAGCAGCTTGTATCCCGGTTCCTACAATGAGCAGTTCTTC. Residues: CASSLYPGSYNEQFF. The chain is built from TRBV5-1 and TRBJ2-1; no reliable D call. Trimming shortened V by 1 base and J by 1 base, and 9 bases separated the two germline ends. CDR1 SGHRS and CDR2 YFSETQ come from the germline V gene. The CDR3 extends over 15 amino acids.

The chain is built from TRBV6-5 and TRBJ1-5; D is uncertain. V was trimmed by 6 bases and J by 4 bases, leaving 7 bases between them. This CDR3 has 12 residues. Germline V CDR1 and CDR2: MNHEY, SVGAGI. The CDR3 DNA is TGTGCCAGCAGAGAGGCAAATCAGCCCCAGCATTTT. Protein: CASREANQPQHF.

The CDR3 bases are TGTGCCACCAGTGATGCGGGGAATGCCATACAAGAGACCCAGTACTTC. It specifies CATSDAGNAIQETQYF. The chain uses TRBV24-1 and TRBJ2-5; TRBD2 is a possible D gene (6 bases). Germline lookup yields CDR1 KGHDR and CDR2 SFDVKD. CDR3 length equals 16 residues. V shed 3 bases and J shed 2 bases, with 15 bases lying between them.